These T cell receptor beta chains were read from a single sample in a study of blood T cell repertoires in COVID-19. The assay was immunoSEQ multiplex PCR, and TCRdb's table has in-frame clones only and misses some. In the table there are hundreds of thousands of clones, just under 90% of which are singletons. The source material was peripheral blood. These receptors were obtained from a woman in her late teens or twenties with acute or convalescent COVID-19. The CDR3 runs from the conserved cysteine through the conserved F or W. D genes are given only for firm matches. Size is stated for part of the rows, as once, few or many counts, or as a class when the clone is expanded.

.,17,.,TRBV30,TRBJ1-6,TGTGCCTGGAGTGTACGGATGGGCCTCTTCTTTAATTCACCCCTCCACTTT,CAWSVRMGLFFNSPLHF
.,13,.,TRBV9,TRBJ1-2,TGTGCCAGCAGCCCGGGGGGGACCTATGGCTACACCTTC,CASSPGGTYGYTF
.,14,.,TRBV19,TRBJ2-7,TGTGCCAGTAGTATAGGACACAGGTCCTACGAGCAGTACTTC,CASSIGHRSYEQYF
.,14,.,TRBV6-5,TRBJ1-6,TGTGCCAGCACCTCCGGAGGCGGGCAAGCACCCCTCCACTTT,CASTSGGGQAPLHF
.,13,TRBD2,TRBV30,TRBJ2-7,TGTGCCTGGAGGGGCGGGGGGCGCGGCGAGCAGTACTTC,CAWRGGGRGEQYF
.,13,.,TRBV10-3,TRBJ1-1,TGTGCCATCAGGGGGGAGGGATCCTCTGAAGCTTTCTTT,CAIRGEGSSEAFF
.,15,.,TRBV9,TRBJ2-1,TGTGCCAGCAGCCCCGAGGGGGTAGTCTACAATGAGCAGTTCTTC,CASSPEGVVYNEQFF
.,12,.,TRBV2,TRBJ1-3,TGTGCCAGCACGGGTATAGGAAACACCATATATTTT,CASTGIGNTIYF
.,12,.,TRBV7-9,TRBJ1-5,TGTGCCTCCGCCCCGGGAGATCAGCCCCAGCATTTT,CASAPGDQPQHF
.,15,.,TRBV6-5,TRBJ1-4,TGTGCCAGCAGTTACTCAGCCGGGATTACCGAAAAACTGTTTTTT,CASSYSAGITEKLFF
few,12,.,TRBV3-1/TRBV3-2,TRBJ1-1,TGTGCCAGCAGCCCCTCCTACACTGAAGCTTTCTTT,CASSPSYTEAFF
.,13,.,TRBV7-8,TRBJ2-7,TGTGCCAGCAGTCAAGGGGGCTCCTACGAGCAGTACTTC,CASSQGGSYEQYF
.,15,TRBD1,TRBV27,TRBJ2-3,TGTGCCAGCAGTTTGGGGGACAGGGTTACAGATACGCAGTATTTT,CASSLGDRVTDTQYF
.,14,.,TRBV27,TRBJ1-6,TGTGCCAGCAGTTTTCGCGGACTAAATTCACCCCTCCACTTT,CASSFRGLNSPLHF
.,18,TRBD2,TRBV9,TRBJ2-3,TGTGCCAGCAGCGTAGCCGGGGCTAGCGGGGACCTCACAGATACGCAGTATTTT,CASSVAGASGDLTDTQYF
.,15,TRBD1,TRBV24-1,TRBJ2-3,TGTGCCACCAGCCCGGGACAGGGCCTTCGCGATACGCAGTATTTT,CATSPGQGLRDTQYF
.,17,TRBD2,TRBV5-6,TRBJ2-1,TGTGCCAGCAGCACGGGACTAGCGGGGGAGACTTTCAATGAGCAGTTCTTC,CASSTGLAGETFNEQFF
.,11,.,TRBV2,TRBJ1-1,TGTGCCAGCAGTGGGCTCTCTGAAGCTTTCTTT,CASSGLSEAFF
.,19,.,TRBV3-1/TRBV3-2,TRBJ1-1,TGTGCCAGCAGCCAAGACGGGAAACACCGGGGTTTGTTCATCACTGAAGCTTTCTTT,CASSQDGKHRGLFITEAFF
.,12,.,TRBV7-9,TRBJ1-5,TGTGCCAGCAGCCGGGTACGGGAGCCCCAGCATTTT,CASSRVREPQHF
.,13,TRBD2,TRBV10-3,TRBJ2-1,TGTGCCATCTTCGAGGGACTAACTACGCCGTTGGTCTTC,CAIFEGLTTPLVF
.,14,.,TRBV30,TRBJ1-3,TGTGCCTGGGCCAGGACAAACTCTGGAAACACCATATATTTT,CAWARTNSGNTIYF
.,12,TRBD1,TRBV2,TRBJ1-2,TGTGCCAGCAGTGAAGGGACAGGGTCTCCCACCTTC,CASSEGTGSPTF
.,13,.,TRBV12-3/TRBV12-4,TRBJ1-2,TGTGCCAGTCGCGGGGGCGGTAACTATGGCTACACCTTC,CASRGGGNYGYTF
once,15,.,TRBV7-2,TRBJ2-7,TGTGCCAGCAGGCAAAAGGGGTTTTACTCCTACGAGCAGTACTTC,CASRQKGFYSYEQYF
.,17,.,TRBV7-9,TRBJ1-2,TGTGCCAGCAGCTTCAGCCCTACAGGGAATCGGGTCTATGGCTACACCTTC,CASSFSPTGNRVYGYTF
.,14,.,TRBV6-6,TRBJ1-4,TGTGCCAGCAGTTCTTTTGCAACTAATGAAAAACTGTTTTTT,CASSSFATNEKLFF
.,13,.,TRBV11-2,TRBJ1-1,TGTGCCAGCAGCTCGGGGGGGAACACTGAAGCTTTCTTT,CASSSGGNTEAFF
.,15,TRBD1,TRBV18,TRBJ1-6,TGTGCCAGCTCCTGGGGACAGACTTATAATTCACCCCTCCACTTT,CASSWGQTYNSPLHF
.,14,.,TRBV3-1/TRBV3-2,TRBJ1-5,TGTGCCAGCAGCCAAGCCGGTAGCAATCAGCCCCAGCATTTT,CASSQAGSNQPQHF
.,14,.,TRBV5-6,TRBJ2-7,TGTGCCAGCAGCCGCGGGACAGCCACCTACGAGCAGTACTTC,CASSRGTATYEQYF
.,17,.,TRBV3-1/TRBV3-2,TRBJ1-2,TGTGCCAGCAGCCAAGAAGACGGACGGACAAGGAGCTATGGCTACACCTTC,CASSQEDGRTRSYGYTF
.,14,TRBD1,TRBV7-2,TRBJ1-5,TGTGCCAGCAGCTTTACAGGGGTCAACCAGCCCCAGCATTTT,CASSFTGVNQPQHF
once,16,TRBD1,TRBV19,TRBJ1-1,TGTGCCAGTAGTATAACCGGACAGGGGAGGTACACTGAAGCTTTCTTT,CASSITGQGRYTEAFF
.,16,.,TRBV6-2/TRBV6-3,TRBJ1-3,TGTGCCAGCAGTTACGGGCGGGCAGCCTCTGGAAACACCATATATTTT,CASSYGRAASGNTIYF
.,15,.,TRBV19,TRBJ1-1,TGTGCCAGTAGTATGATCGGGAATAGGGGGACTGAAGCTTTCTTT,CASSMIGNRGTEAFF
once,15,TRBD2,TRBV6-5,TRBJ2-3,TGTGCCTCCTCCCTCGGCGGGGGGAACACAGATACGCAGTATTTT,CASSLGGGNTDTQYF
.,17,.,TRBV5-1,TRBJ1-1,TGCGCCAGCAGCTCCGCTCGGAGGCTTCAAACCGGGACTGAAGCTTTCTTT,CASSSARRLQTGTEAFF
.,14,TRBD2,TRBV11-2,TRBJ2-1,TGTGCCAGCAGCTTAGGCGGGGGAGACAATGAGCAGTTCTTC,CASSLGGGDNEQFF
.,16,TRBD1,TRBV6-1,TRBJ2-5,TGTGCCAGCAGTGAATTGGGGACAGGGATCGAAGAGACCCAGTACTTC,CASSELGTGIEETQYF
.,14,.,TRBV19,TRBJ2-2,TGTGCCAGTAGTATAGCGGCAGGGACCGGGGAGCTGTTTTTT,CASSIAAGTGELFF
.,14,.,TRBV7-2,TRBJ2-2,TGTGCCAGCAGCCATCGGGACTCCACCGGGGAGCTGTTTTTT,CASSHRDSTGELFF
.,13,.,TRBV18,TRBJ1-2,TGTGCCAGCTCACCAATGGGGGCAGGAGGCTACACCTTC,CASSPMGAGGYTF
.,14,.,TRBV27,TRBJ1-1,TGTGCCAGCAGTCCGTGGGAGGGGAACACTGAAGCTTTCTTT,CASSPWEGNTEAFF
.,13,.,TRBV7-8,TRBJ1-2,TGTGCCAGCAGCAGGACATTAACCTATGGCTACACCTTC,CASSRTLTYGYTF
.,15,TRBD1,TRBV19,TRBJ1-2,TGTGCCAGTAGTATAACTGGACAGGGTAACAGTGGCTACACCTTC,CASSITGQGNSGYTF
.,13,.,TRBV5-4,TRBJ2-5,TGTGCCAGCAGCTTGGAACTTAAAGAGACCCAGTACTTC,CASSLELKETQYF
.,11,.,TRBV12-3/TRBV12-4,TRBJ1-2,TGTGCCAGCAGTTCCCCTAGGGGCTACACCTTC,CASSSPRGYTF